The 2 T cell receptor beta chains below were found in one sample sequenced in a study of T cells in Graves' hyperthyroidism and ophthalmopathy. There were TCR beta CDR3 regions amplified from RNA transcripts. A set of HTBI primers served as the primers for a first-round RT-PCR of the TCR CDR3. TCRdb passed the multiplex PCR reads through MiXCR, listing each CDR3 protein once. The profile shows 500,000 to 650,000 distinct CDR3 sequences, approximately 17% of them singletons. Sequenced material: blood. The source is a young woman with Graves' ophthalmopathy.

The count of this clonotype is one. This chain links TRBV18 with TRBJ1-5; D not certain. The germline V and J ends were trimmed by 2 bases and 6 bases, with 14 bases remaining between them. The CDR3 is made up of 15 amino acids. Looked up from germline, CDR1 is KGHSH and CDR2 is LQKENI. The CDR3 DNA reads TGTGCCAGCTCACCAGGTGCAGGCGGAGGTCAGCCCCAGCATTTT. This translates into CASSPGAGGGQPQHF. Supplemented by reference TRBV18 and TRBJ1-5, the full variable domain reads NAGVMQNPRHLVRRRGQEARLRCSPMKGHSHVYWYRQLPEEGLKFMVYLQKENIIDESGMPKERFSAEFPKEGPSILRIQQVVRGDSAAYFCASSPGAGGGQPQHFGDGTRLSIL.

This clonotype was picked up a small number of times. J is TRBJ2-1 and V is TRBV20-1; D gene uncertain. The CDR3 has 13 amino acids. With 0 bases removed from V and 9 bases from J, the gap between germline ends came to 12 bases. Germline CDR1 is DFQATT and CDR2 is SNEGSKA (reference sequence). The CDR3 coding sequence is TGCAGTGCTAGAGATCGGATATTGGGTGAGCAGTTCTTC. Translating it yields CSARDRILGEQFF.